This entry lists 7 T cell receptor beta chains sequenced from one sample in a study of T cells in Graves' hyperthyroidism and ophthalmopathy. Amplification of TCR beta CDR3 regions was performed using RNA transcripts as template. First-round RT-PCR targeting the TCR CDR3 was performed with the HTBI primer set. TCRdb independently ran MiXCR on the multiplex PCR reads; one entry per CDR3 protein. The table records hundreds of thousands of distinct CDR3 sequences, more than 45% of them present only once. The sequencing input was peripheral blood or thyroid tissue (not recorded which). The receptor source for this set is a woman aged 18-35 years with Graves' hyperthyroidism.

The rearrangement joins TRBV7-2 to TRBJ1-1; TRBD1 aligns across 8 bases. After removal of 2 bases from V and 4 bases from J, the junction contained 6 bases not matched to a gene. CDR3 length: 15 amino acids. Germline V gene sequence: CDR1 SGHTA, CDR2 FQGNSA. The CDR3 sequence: CASSLLQGESTEAFF. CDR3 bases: TGTGCCAGCAGCTTATTACAGGGGGAGTCCACTGAAGCTTTCTTT.

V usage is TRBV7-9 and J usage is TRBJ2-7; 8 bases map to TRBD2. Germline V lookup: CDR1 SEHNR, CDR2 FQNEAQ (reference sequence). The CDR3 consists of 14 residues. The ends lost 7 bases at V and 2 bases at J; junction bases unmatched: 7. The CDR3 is CASTAGGGAYEQYF. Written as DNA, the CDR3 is TGTGCCAGCACCGCGGGAGGAGGTGCCTACGAGCAGTACTTC.

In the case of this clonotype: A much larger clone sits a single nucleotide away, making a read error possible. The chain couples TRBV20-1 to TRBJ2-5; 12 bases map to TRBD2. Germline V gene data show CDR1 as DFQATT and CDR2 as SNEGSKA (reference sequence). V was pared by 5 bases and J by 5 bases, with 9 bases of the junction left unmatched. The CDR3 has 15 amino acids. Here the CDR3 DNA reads TGCAGTGCTTGGGGACTAGCGGGCACCCACGAGACCCAGTACTTC. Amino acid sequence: CSAWGLAGTHETQYF.

This CDR3 is CSAFQGNTEAFF. The CDR3 DNA follows: TGCAGTGCTTTTCAGGGGAACACTGAAGCTTTCTTT. The genes are TRBV20-1 and TRBJ1-1, with D possibly TRBD1 on 5 matching bases. The CDR3 contains 12 residues. V gave up 5 bases and J gave up 1 base, with 8 bases separating them. From germline, CDR1 is DFQATT and CDR2 SNEGSKA (reference sequence).

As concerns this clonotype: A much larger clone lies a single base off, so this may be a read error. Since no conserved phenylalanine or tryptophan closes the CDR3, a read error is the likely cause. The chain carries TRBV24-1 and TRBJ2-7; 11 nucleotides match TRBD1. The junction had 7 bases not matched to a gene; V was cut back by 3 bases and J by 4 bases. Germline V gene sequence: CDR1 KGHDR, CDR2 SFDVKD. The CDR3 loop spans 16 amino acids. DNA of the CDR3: TGTGCCACCAGTGATGGACAGGGGGCGCGGGAGTACGAGCAGTACCTC. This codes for CATSDGQGAREYEQYL.

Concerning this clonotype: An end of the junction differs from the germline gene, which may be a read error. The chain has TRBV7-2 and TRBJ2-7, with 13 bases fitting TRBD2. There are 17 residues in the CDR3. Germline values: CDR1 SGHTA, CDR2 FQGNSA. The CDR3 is CASSLERTSGSGYEQYF. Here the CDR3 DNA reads TGCGCCAGCAGCTTGGAGAGGACTAGCGGGAGCGGGTACGAGCAGTACTTC.

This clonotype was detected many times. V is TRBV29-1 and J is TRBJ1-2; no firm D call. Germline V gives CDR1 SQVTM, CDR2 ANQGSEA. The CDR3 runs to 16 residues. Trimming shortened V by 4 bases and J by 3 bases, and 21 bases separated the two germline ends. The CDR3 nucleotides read TGCAGCGTTGTCGGCAAATCCCCGGGTCTTTACTATGGCTACACCTTC. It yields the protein CSVVGKSPGLYYGYTF.